This TCR beta chain derives from a study of siplizumab effects on memory and regulatory T cells. General study points: Apparently more diverse than memory cells, naive T cells also seemed major alloresponse contributors.

Assay: immunoSEQ multiplex PCR; the TCRdb copy retains only in-frame clones and omits some. The sample has about 4,500 clones, 48% seen once. Trimming took off 2 bases at V and 2 bases at J, with 12 bases between the two ends. CDR1 is MNHNY and CDR2 is SVGAGI in the germline V gene (reference sequence). CDR3 length: 15 residues. Coculturing was carried out on the mixed lymphocyte reaction cells. It lasted 6 days and was done at 37°C. Concerning this clone: Its antigen is as yet unknown.

This chain uses TRBV6-6 with TRBJ1-2; no clear D. This clonotype originated in a human donor in good health; the cells came from an allogeneic mixed lymphocyte reaction. Some clones in this sample may be carry-over from other donors' samples. Sequenced material: CFSE-low (dividing) CD4+ T cells sorted from an allogeneic mixed lymphocyte reaction. The CDR3 spells CASSYREGANYGYTF. CDR3 nucleotides: TGTGCCAGCAGTTACCGGGAGGGAGCAAACTATGGCTACACCTTC.